The source of this T cell receptor (beta chain) is a study of blood T cell repertoires in COVID-19. This table comes from immunoSEQ multiplex PCR, and its TCRdb copy is limited to in-frame clones, with some not included. Here the sample spans approximately 270,000 clones, 80% to 90% being singletons. Those who participated ranged in age from roughly 18 to 100 years and resided in about two dozen US areas. Germline lookup yields CDR1 MNHEY and CDR2 SVGAGI. This CDR3 has 14 residues. V was clipped by 0 bases and J by 9 bases, with 12 bases between them. V usage is TRBV6-5 and J usage is TRBJ1-5, with D tentatively TRBD1 (5 bases). Material: PBMCs or T cells enriched from blood (not recorded which). This clonotype was obtained from a woman aged 25 to 39 who had recovered from COVID-19. CDR3 amino acids: CASSYSSPGGPQHF. The CDR3 DNA reads as TGTGCCAGCAGTTACTCATCCCCCGGGGGGCCCCAGCATTTT.